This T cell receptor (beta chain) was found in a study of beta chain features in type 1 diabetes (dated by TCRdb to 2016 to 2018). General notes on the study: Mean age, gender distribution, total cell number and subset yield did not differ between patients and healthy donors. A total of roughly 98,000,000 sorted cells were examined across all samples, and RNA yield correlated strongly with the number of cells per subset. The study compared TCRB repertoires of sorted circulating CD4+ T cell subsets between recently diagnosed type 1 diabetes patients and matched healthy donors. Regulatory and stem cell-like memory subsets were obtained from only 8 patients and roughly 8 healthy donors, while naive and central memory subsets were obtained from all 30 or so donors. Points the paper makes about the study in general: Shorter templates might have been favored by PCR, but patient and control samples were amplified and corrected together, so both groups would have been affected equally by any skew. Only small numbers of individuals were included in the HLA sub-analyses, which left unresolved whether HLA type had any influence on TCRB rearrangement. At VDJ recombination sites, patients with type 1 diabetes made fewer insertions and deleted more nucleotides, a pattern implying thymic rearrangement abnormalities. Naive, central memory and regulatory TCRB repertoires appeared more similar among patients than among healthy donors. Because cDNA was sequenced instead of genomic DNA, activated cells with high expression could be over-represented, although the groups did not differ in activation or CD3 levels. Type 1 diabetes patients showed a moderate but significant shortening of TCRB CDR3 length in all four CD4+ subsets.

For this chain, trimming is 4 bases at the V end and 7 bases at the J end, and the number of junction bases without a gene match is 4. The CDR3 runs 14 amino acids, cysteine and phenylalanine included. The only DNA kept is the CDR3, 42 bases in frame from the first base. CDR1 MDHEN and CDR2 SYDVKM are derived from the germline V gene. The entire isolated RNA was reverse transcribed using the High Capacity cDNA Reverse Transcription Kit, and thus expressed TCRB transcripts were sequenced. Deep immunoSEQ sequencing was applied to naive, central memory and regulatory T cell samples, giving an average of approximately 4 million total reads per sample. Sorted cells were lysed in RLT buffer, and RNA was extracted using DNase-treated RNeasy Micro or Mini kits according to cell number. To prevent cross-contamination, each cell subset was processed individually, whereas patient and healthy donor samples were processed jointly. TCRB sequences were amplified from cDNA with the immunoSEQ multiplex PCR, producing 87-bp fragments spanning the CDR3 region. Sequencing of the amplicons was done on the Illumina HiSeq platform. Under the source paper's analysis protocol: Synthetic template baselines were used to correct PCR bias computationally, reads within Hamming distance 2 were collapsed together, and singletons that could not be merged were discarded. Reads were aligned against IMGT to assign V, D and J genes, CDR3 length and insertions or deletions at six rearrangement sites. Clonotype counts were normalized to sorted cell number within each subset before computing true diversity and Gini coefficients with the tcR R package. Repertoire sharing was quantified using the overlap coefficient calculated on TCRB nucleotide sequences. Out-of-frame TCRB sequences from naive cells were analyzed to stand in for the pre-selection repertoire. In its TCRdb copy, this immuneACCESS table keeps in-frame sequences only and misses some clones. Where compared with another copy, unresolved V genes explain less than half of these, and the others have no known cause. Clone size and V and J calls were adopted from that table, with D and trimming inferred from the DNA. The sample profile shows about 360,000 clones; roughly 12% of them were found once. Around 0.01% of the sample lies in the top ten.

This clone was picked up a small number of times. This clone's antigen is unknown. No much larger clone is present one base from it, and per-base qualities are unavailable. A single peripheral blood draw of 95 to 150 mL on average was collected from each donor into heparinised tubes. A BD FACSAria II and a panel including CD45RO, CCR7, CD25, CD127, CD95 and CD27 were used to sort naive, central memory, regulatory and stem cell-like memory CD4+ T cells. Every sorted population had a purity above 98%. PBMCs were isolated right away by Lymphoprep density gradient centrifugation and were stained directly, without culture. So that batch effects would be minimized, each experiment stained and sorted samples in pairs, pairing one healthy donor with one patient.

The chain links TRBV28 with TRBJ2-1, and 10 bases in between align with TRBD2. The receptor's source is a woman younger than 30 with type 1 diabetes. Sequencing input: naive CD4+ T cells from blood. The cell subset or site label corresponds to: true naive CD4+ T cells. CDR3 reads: CASSSSGRGNEQFF. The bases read TGTGCCAGCAGTTCAAGCGGGAGGGGGAATGAGCAGTTCTTC.